These 21 T cell receptor beta chains came from one sample sequenced in a study of cytomegalovirus exposure and HLA in healthy donors. In the PCR, 60 Vbeta and 13 Jbeta primers were used. Sequencing used immunoSEQ multiplex PCR; TCRdb keeps in-frame clones, though not all of them. The sample shows some 140,000 clones, around 79% of them seen only once. Sequencing was carried out using PBMCs. All receptors come from a man between 18 and 29 years old in good health and CMV-seronegative.

This clone was counted a few times. J is TRBJ2-6 and V is TRBV5-1, with TRBD1 identical over 12 bases. CDR1 SGHRS and CDR2 YFSETQ come from the germline V gene. The CDR3 loop spans 19 amino acids. The V gene end was trimmed by 3 bases and the J gene end by 1 base; junction bases not matched to a gene: 8. CDR3 bases: TGCGCCAGCAGCTCCGGGACAGGGGGCGCGGAGTCTGGGGCCAACGTCCTGACTTTC. It encodes CASSSGTGGAESGANVLTF.

J is TRBJ1-6 and V is TRBV19; maybe TRBD1 (5 bases). This CDR3 region has 12 residues. V was clipped by 6 bases and J by 14 bases, with 14 bases between them. The germline CDR1 and CDR2 sequences are LNHDA and SQIVND (reference sequence). The CDR3 here is CASRERGFALHF. The CDR3 bases are TGTGCCAGTAGGGAACGGGGGTTCGCCCTCCACTTT.

The CDR3 DNA reads TGTGCCAGCAGTGAAGATCCTTATAATGAAAAACTGTTTTTT. Translation gives CASSEDPYNEKLFF. The genes are TRBV6-1 and TRBJ1-4, with no clear D. Trimming pared 1 base from V and 4 bases from J, leaving 7 bases between. Per germline, CDR1 MNHNS and CDR2 SASEGT. The CDR3 runs to 14 residues.

This clone was detected only once. The chain has TRBV30 and TRBJ1-1, with D possibly being TRBD1 (6 bases). Per germline, CDR1 GTSNPN and CDR2 SVGIG (reference sequence). Trimming pared 3 bases from V and 5 bases from J, leaving 16 bases between. The CDR3 extends over 14 amino acids. The DNA for the CDR3 is TGTGCCTGGAGCGGGAAACAGGGCTGGACTGAAGCTTTCTTT. It translates to CAWSGKQGWTEAFF. Filled out from reference TRBV30 and TRBJ1-1, the complete variable domain reads SQTIHQWPATLVQPVGSPLSLECTVEGTSNPNLYWYRQAAGRGLQLLFYSVGIGQISSEVPQNLSASRPQDRQFILSSKKLLLSDSGFYLCAWSGKQGWTEAFFGQGTRLTVV.

In its sample, this clone was seen a few times. For the CDR3, the DNA is TGCGCCAGCAGCCCAACAGGATTCTCTGGAAACACCATATATTTT. Translation gives CASSPTGFSGNTIYF. V gene TRBV5-1 combines with J gene TRBJ1-3; D might be TRBD1 (5 bases). CDR1 and CDR2 from the germline V gene are SGHRS and YFSETQ. The V end lost 4 bases, the J end lost 0 bases, and 11 bases lay between the germline ends. The CDR3 contains 15 residues. The full variable domain, completed using reference TRBV5-1 and TRBJ1-3, is KAGVTQTPRYLIKTRGQQVTLSCSPISGHRSVSWYQQTPGQGLQFLFEYFSETQRNKGNFPGRFSGRQFSNSRSEMNVSTLELGDSALYLCASSPTGFSGNTIYFGEGSWLTVV.

The CDR3 DNA follows: TGTGCCGTGTCCGGGGGGTACAATGAGCAGTTCTTC. This gives the protein CAVSGGYNEQFF. The chain recombines TRBV27 with TRBJ2-1, with 7 bases that match TRBD2. This CDR3 is 12 amino acids long. V trimming: 11 bases; J trimming: 4 bases; junction bases outside the gene matches: 5. The germline gives CDR1 MNHEY, CDR2 SMNVEV (reference sequence).

This chain connects TRBV9 to TRBJ1-4; perhaps TRBD1 as D (5 bases). Trimming took 3 bases from V and 8 from J, leaving 14 bases between them. The CDR3 covers 14 residues. Germline CDR1 reads SGDLS; CDR2 reads YYNGEE. In DNA form, the CDR3 reads TGTGCCAGCAGCGGAGGTGGCGGGGGGGAAAAACTGTTTTTT. Amino acid sequence: CASSGGGGGEKLFF. Combining the CDR3 with reference TRBV9 and TRBJ1-4 gives the whole variable domain DSGVTQTPKHLITATGQRVTLRCSPRSGDLSVYWYQQSLDQGLQFLIQYYNGEERAKGNILERFSAQQFPDLHSELNLSSLELGDSALYFCASSGGGGGEKLFFGSGTQLSVL.

This chain connects TRBV4-1 to TRBJ2-1; 8 bases map to TRBD1. The CDR3 covers 14 residues. Germline CDR1 and CDR2: MGHRA and YSYEKL. V was pared by 3 bases and J by 8 bases, with 6 bases of the junction left unmatched. The CDR3 bases are TGCGCCAGCAGCCACCCAAACAGGGGGGATGAGCAGTTCTTC. Protein: CASSHPNRGDEQFF.

The chain has TRBV19 and TRBJ2-7; 11 bases agree with TRBD1. Germline trimming cut 3 bases from V and 2 bases from J; bases unmatched to any gene: 3. CDR3 length equals 15 residues. Germline CDR1 and CDR2: LNHDA and SQIVND (reference sequence). The CDR3, as DNA: TGTGCCAGTAGTATGGGGACAGGGGGGCCCTACGAGCAGTACTTC. It is translated as CASSMGTGGPYEQYF. Full variable domain (missing parts from reference TRBV19 and TRBJ2-7): DGGITQSPKYLFRKEGQNVTLSCEQNLNHDAMYWYRQDPGQGLRLIYYSQIVNDFQKGDIAEGYSVSREKKESFPLTVTSAQKNPTAFYLCASSMGTGGPYEQYFGPGTRLTVT.

The rearrangement uses TRBV11-3 and TRBJ2-1; a weak D match, TRBD2 (5 bases). Trimming shortened V by 5 bases and J by 4 bases, and 9 bases separated the two germline ends. This CDR3 is built from 13 residues. The germline CDR1 and CDR2 sequences are SGHNT and YENEEA. In DNA form, the CDR3 reads TGTGCCAGCAGCCAGACTAATTACAATGAGCAGTTCTTC. As protein: CASSQTNYNEQFF.

This clone appeared a few times. The V gene is TRBV6-5, the J gene TRBJ2-1; D is unresolved. From germline, CDR1 is MNHEY and CDR2 SVGAGI. This CDR3 is built from 11 residues. Trimming removed 5 bases from V and 10 bases from J, with 9 bases in between. CDR3 sequence (DNA): TGTGCCAGCAGTACCCCGAGGGAGCAGTTCTTC. Encoded protein: CASSTPREQFF.

V usage is TRBV19 and J usage is TRBJ1-1, with TRBD1 matching 7 bases. The CDR3 contains 14 residues. Trimming took 10 bases from V and 0 from J; bases not matched to a gene: 8. Germline lookup yields CDR1 LNHDA and CDR2 SQIVND (reference sequence). The CDR3 DNA is TGTGCCACCGCCAACAGGGGATTGAACACTGAAGCTTTCTTT. Protein product: CATANRGLNTEAFF.

The chain joins TRBV19 to TRBJ1-1; 7 bases are a match to TRBD1. V was pared by 3 bases and J by 1 base, with 8 bases of the junction left unmatched. From germline, CDR1 is LNHDA and CDR2 SQIVND (reference sequence). The CDR3 has 16 amino acids. The CDR3 here is CASSIKGTAWNTEAFF. In DNA form, the CDR3 reads TGTGCCAGTAGTATTAAGGGGACAGCTTGGAACACTGAAGCTTTCTTT.

The CDR3 DNA reads TGTGCCAGCAGCAATCTACAGGGGCGTGAGCAGTTCTTC. Amino acid sequence: CASSNLQGREQFF. The chain employs TRBV9 and TRBJ2-1, with 7 bases that match TRBD1. The germline V gene encodes CDR1 SGDLS and CDR2 YYNGEE. The trim removed 4 bases at V and 9 bases at J, leaving 7 bases unmatched. This CDR3 is built from 13 residues.

This clone was seen only a few times. The chain is built from TRBV6-6 and TRBJ1-5, with D possibly being TRBD1 (6 bases). This CDR3 spans 13 amino acids. The germline V gene encodes CDR1 MNHNY and CDR2 SVGAGI (reference sequence). V dropped 4 bases and J dropped 11 bases, with 15 bases sitting between them. The CDR3 nucleotides are TGTGCCAGCAGTTCAACAGGGCCCAAAGCCCAGCATTTT. Its protein is CASSSTGPKAQHF.

This chain uses TRBV27 with TRBJ2-5, with TRBD2 as a possible D gene (6 bases). V shed 4 bases and J shed 1 base, with 10 bases lying between them. Germline loops: CDR1 MNHEY, CDR2 SMNVEV (reference sequence). The CDR3 runs to 14 residues. This CDR3 is CASSSGTFQETQYF. CDR3 sequence (DNA): TGTGCCAGCAGTTCCGGGACTTTCCAAGAGACCCAGTACTTC.

The chain joins TRBV9 to TRBJ2-7, with D possibly matching TRBD1 (6 bases). Trimming pared 3 bases from V and 6 bases from J, leaving 16 bases between. Germline CDR1 reads SGDLS; CDR2 reads YYNGEE. CDR3 length: 14 residues. CDR3 sequence: CASSGWDKGVEQYF. CDR3 nucleotide sequence: TGTGCCAGCAGCGGATGGGACAAAGGTGTCGAGCAGTACTTC.

CDR3 loop: CAWMRDNEKLFF. The CDR3, as DNA: TGTGCCTGGATGCGGGATAATGAAAAACTGTTTTTT. The chain is built from TRBV30 and TRBJ1-4; D is undetermined. Germline CDR1 GTSNPN, CDR2 SVGIG (reference sequence). The V end lost 4 bases, the J end lost 4 bases, and 7 bases lay between the germline ends. The CDR3 is 12 amino acids.

The chain combines TRBV11-2 with TRBJ2-2; 9 nucleotides match TRBD1. This CDR3 contains 15 residues. Germline V gene data show CDR1 as SGHAT and CDR2 as FQNNGV. The V gene end was trimmed by 3 bases and the J gene end by 4 bases; junction bases not matched to a gene: 3. The CDR3 loop reads CASSFLQGATGELFF. The CDR3 DNA sequence: TGTGCCAGCAGCTTTCTACAGGGGGCCACCGGGGAGCTGTTTTTT.

This chain joins TRBV11-3 and TRBJ2-2, with 7 bases fitting TRBD2. The V and J ends lost 0 bases and 0 bases, in that order; junction bases with no gene match: 1. The CDR3 extends over 16 amino acids. Looked up from germline, CDR1 is SGHNT and CDR2 is YENEEA. CDR3 amino acids: CASSLEAGANTGELFF. The CDR3 nucleotides are TGTGCCAGCAGCTTAGAGGCGGGGGCGAACACCGGGGAGCTGTTTTTT. The variable domain in full, completed from reference TRBV11-3 and TRBJ2-2, reads EAGVVQSPRYKIIEKKQPVAFWCNPISGHNTLYWYLQNLGQGPELLIRYENEEAVDDSQLPKDRFSAERLKGVDSTLKIQPAELGDSAVYLCASSLEAGANTGELFFGEGSRLTVL.

The J gene is TRBJ2-4, the V gene TRBV27; weak D call: TRBD2 (7 bases). The V gene's germline CDR1 is MNHEY and CDR2 SMNVEV (reference sequence). V lost 3 bases and J lost 4, with 16 bases in between. The CDR3 contains 16 residues. The CDR3: CASSFIGGGLKNIQYF. The CDR3 DNA follows: TGTGCCAGCAGTTTCATTGGGGGGGGGCTTAAAAACATTCAGTACTTC.